These 20 T cell receptor beta chains share one sample of origin, sequenced in a study of blood T cell repertoires in COVID-19. The protocol was immunoSEQ multiplex PCR, while the TCRdb copy is restricted to in-frame clones and leaves out a portion. The data contain a few hundred thousand clones, roughly 88% of them singletons. The sample consisted of peripheral blood. Every receptor here comes from a young man who had recovered from COVID-19.

The V gene is TRBV14, the J gene TRBJ1-5; D is uncertain. The CDR3 is 13 residues long. CDR1 and CDR2 from the germline V gene are SGHDN and FVKESK. V was clipped by 0 bases and J by 7 bases, with 7 bases between them. The CDR3 loop is CASSQDWHQPQHF. The DNA of the CDR3 is TGTGCCAGCAGCCAAGATTGGCACCAGCCCCAGCATTTT.

This chain links TRBV2 with TRBJ2-7; TRBD1 matches 12 bases. Germline assignment: CDR1 SNHLY and CDR2 FYNNEI. CDR3 size: 15 residues. The junction had 7 bases not matched to a gene; V was cut back by 6 bases and J by 4 bases. The CDR3 loop is CASRPGQGAWYEQYF. In DNA form, the CDR3 reads TGTGCCAGCAGACCGGGACAGGGGGCATGGTACGAGCAGTACTTC.

This sequence joins TRBV6-1 and TRBJ2-7; D may be TRBD2 (6 bases). This CDR3 is 15 amino acids long. CDR1 is MNHNS and CDR2 is SASEGT in the germline V gene. Trimming removed 0 bases at V and 3 bases at J, with 12 bases between. The CDR3 bases are TGTGCCAGCAGTGAAGCATGGGGGGACCTCTACGAGCAGTACTTC. Its translation is CASSEAWGDLYEQYF.

This clone was counted a few times. The chain is built from TRBV24-1 and TRBJ1-1; weak D call: TRBD1 (5 bases). The CDR3 has 12 residues. Germline V gene data show CDR1 as KGHDR and CDR2 as SFDVKD. The V and J ends lost 4 bases and 3 bases respectively, with 5 bases between them. DNA for the CDR3: TGTGCCACCAGTGAAGGGGACACTGAAGCTTTCTTT. It specifies CATSEGDTEAFF.

This chain connects TRBV2 to TRBJ2-7; a weak D match, TRBD1 (5 bases). The germline gives CDR1 SNHLY, CDR2 FYNNEI. V was clipped by 2 bases and J by 6 bases, with 5 bases between them. The CDR3 is 11 amino acids. The CDR3 DNA is TGTGCCAGCAGTGAAAGGGGCGAGCAGTACTTC. Protein sequence: CASSERGEQYF.

The V call is TRBV19, the J call TRBJ1-6; D not certain. Trimming removed 5 bases from V and 7 bases from J, with 9 bases in between. There are 13 residues in the CDR3. Germline V lookup: CDR1 LNHDA, CDR2 SQIVND (reference sequence). The CDR3 nucleotides read TGTGCCAGTAGTTCCCGGGAGAATTCACCCCTCCACTTT. Its protein product is CASSSRENSPLHF.

Only one count was recorded for this clone. V and J are TRBV6-5 and TRBJ2-5; no reliable D call. V lost 6 bases, J lost 5 bases, and 7 bases lay in between. The CDR3 sequence is 11 residues long. Germline CDR1 MNHEY, CDR2 SVGAGI. The CDR3 loop reads CASRFIETQYF. The CDR3 DNA reads TGTGCCAGCAGGTTTATTGAGACCCAGTACTTC.

The chain employs TRBV21-1 and TRBJ2-1; no DNA check was done on the table's D call, TRBD2. TRBV21-1 constitutes a pseudogene. The CDR3 totals 13 residues. This CDR3 reads CASSKVRGNEQFF. The CDR3 DNA sequence: TGTGCCAGCAGCAAAGTCCGGGGGAATGAGCAGTTCTTC.

The chain joins TRBV11-1 to TRBJ2-5, with 11 bases that match TRBD2. CDR3 length: 17 amino acids. The germline V gene has CDR1 SGHAT and CDR2 FQDESV (reference sequence). J gave up 4 bases and V 0 bases, and 7 bases lay outside the gene matches. The CDR3 DNA sequence: TGTGCCAGCAGCTTAGCGCTAACTAGCGGGGGTCGAGAGACCCAGTACTTC. This encodes CASSLALTSGGRETQYF.

The genes are TRBV21-1 and TRBJ1-1; the DNA was not compared with TRBD1, the D call given in the table. TRBV21-1 is a pseudogene segment. This CDR3 region has 15 residues. CDR3 in amino acids: CASSFPQGRNTEAFF. CDR3 sequence (DNA): TGTGCCAGCAGCTTTCCCCAGGGGAGGAACACTGAAGCTTTCTTT.

J is TRBJ2-5 and V is TRBV11-3; D unclear. In germline, CDR1 is SGHNT, CDR2 YENEEA. Trimming shortened V by 2 bases and J by 3 bases, and 4 bases separated the two germline ends. The CDR3 has 12 residues. This CDR3 is CASSLREETQYF. For the CDR3, the DNA is TGTGCCAGCAGCTTACGTGAAGAGACCCAGTACTTC.

The chain is built from TRBV10-1 and TRBJ1-2, with 7 nucleotides matching TRBD1. The CDR3 contains 13 residues. Germline lookup yields CDR1 WNHNN and CDR2 SYGVQD (reference sequence). The ends lost 3 bases at V and 4 bases at J; junction bases unmatched: 2. CDR3 in amino acids: CASSEGQAYGYTF. CDR3 DNA: TGCGCCAGCAGTGAAGGACAGGCCTATGGCTACACCTTC.

The chain is built from TRBV7-9 and TRBJ2-5, with D perhaps matching TRBD2 (5 bases). Germline CDR1 and CDR2: SEHNR and FQNEAQ (reference sequence). Trimming pared 1 base from V and 5 bases from J, leaving 14 bases between. The CDR3 consists of 15 residues. This chain's CDR3 is CASSLVSSQMETQYF. In DNA, the CDR3 is TGTGCCAGCAGCTTAGTTTCTAGCCAGATGGAGACCCAGTACTTC.

This rearrangement joins TRBV7-2 to TRBJ1-2; D unresolved. Germline V gene sequence: CDR1 SGHTA, CDR2 FQGNSA. The germline V and J ends were trimmed by 5 bases and 6 bases, with 13 bases remaining between them. The length of the CDR3 is 13 residues. The CDR3 spells CASSVVRWNGYTF. CDR3 DNA sequence: TGTGCCAGCAGCGTAGTCAGGTGGAATGGCTACACCTTC. The full variable domain, completed using reference TRBV7-2 and TRBJ1-2, is GAGVSQSPSNKVTEKGKDVELRCDPISGHTALYWYRQSLGQGLEFLIYFQGNSAPDKSGLPSDRFSAERTGGSVSTLTIQRTQQEDSAVYLCASSVVRWNGYTFGSGTRLTVV.

This chain links TRBV4-2 with TRBJ2-2, with 7 bases aligning to TRBD1. This CDR3 spans 14 amino acids. The V gene's germline CDR1 is LGHNA and CDR2 YNFKEQ. V trimming: 4 bases; J trimming: 4 bases; junction bases outside the gene matches: 3. As DNA, the CDR3 is TGTGCCAGCAGCCGCGACAGGGTCACCGGGGAGCTGTTTTTT. Translated, it gives CASSRDRVTGELFF.

This clone showed up just once. The rearrangement links TRBV9 to TRBJ2-3, with 7 bases aligning to TRBD2. The CDR3 extends over 16 amino acids. In germline, CDR1 is SGDLS, CDR2 YYNGEE. The J segment lost 3 bases and the V segment lost 4 bases, leaving 11 bases of the junction unmatched. DNA of the CDR3: TGTGCCAGCAGCCCACAAGGCCGCGGGGGAACAGATACGCAGTATTTT. Amino acid sequence: CASSPQGRGGTDTQYF.

This clone has a single count. The rearrangement uses TRBV29-1 and TRBJ2-7; D gene uncertain. Trimming stripped 3 bases from V and 0 bases from J, with 9 bases between. The CDR3 contains 13 residues. From germline, CDR1 is SQVTM and CDR2 ANQGSEA. CDR3 nucleotides: TGCAGCGTTGATTCTTCGAGCTCCTACGAGCAGTACTTC. It specifies CSVDSSSSYEQYF.

The V gene is TRBV27, the J gene TRBJ1-2; perhaps TRBD1 as D (6 bases). The CDR3 covers 12 residues. V lost 4 bases to trimming and J lost 6 bases, with 9 bases between them. Germline CDR1 reads MNHEY; CDR2 reads SMNVEV (reference sequence). CDR3 coding DNA: TGTGCCAGCAGTTCTACAGGGAATGGCTACACCTTC. Translating gives CASSSTGNGYTF.

The V call is TRBV29-1, the J call TRBJ2-1; D call uncertain. Per the germline V gene, CDR1 is SQVTM and CDR2 is ANQGSEA. The CDR3 contains 12 residues. Deletions cut 1 base from V and 13 bases from J, with 14 bases between. In nucleotides, the CDR3 is TGCAGCGTTGAAGGGCCAACCCAGGTCCAGTTCTTC. Translation gives CSVEGPTQVQFF.

The chain carries TRBV2 and TRBJ1-2; the D gene is possibly TRBD1 (5 bases). The CDR3 is made up of 15 amino acids. CDR1 and CDR2 (germline): SNHLY, FYNNEI. Trimming stripped 6 bases from V and 8 bases from J, with 22 bases between. CDR3 in DNA: TGTGCCAGCAGCGCTACAGGACCGAGGACGAAGGGCTACACCTTC. Translated: CASSATGPRTKGYTF.